These 6 T cell receptor beta chains originate from one sample sequenced in a study of T cells in Graves' hyperthyroidism and ophthalmopathy (dated by TCRdb to the late 2010s). Receptor amplification or capture employed multiplex PCR. These reads were obtained on an Illumina HiSeq 2000. The TCR beta CDR3 regions were amplified from the RNA transcripts. For the first round of RT-PCR on the TCR CDR3, the HTBI primer set was used together with the Qiagen OneStep RT-PCR kit. The raw public data were reprocessed by TCRdb itself: fastp quality trimming at Q25, MiXCR clonotype calling, in-frame beta chains only. Rows are unified per CDR3 protein, each entry keeping the most common DNA and genes. For this sample there are a few hundred thousand distinct CDR3 sequences; about 14% appear just once. The top ten hold roughly a fifth of the sample. The specimen sequenced was blood. These receptors all stem from a woman in her thirties with Graves' ophthalmopathy.

This chain joins TRBV7-6 and TRBJ1-6; 9 bases align to TRBD1. V lost 5 bases and J lost 4; bases outside the gene matches: 18. CDR1 and CDR2 (germline): SGHVS, FNYEAQ. The CDR3 length is 20 residues. CDR3: CASSPLDRGPVIPYNSPLHF. The DNA for the CDR3 is TGTGCCAGCAGCCCGCTGGACAGGGGCCCCGTGATCCCTTATAATTCACCCCTCCACTTT.

This clonotype has just a few counts. CDR3 sequence (DNA): TGTGCCAGCAGCGTAGCAGGGACAGGGGGCTACGAGCAGTACTTC. This translates into CASSVAGTGGYEQYF. The chain uses TRBV9 and TRBJ2-7; 11 positions match TRBD1. CDR3 size: 15 residues. V was clipped by 0 bases and J by 3 bases; unmatched bases: 2. Germline CDR1 is SGDLS and CDR2 is YYNGEE.

J is TRBJ2-3 and V is TRBV20-1; D ambiguous. The V and J ends lost 8 bases and 1 base respectively, with 13 bases between them. The CDR3 is made up of 13 amino acids. Germline V gene data show CDR1 as DFQATT and CDR2 as SNEGSKA (reference sequence). The CDR3 sequence: CSSRLGGTDTQYF. In nucleotides, the CDR3 is TGCAGTTCTCGCCTGGGCGGCACAGATACGCAGTATTTT.

This clonotype appeared once. A read error is possible here, since a much larger clone lies one base away. The J gene is TRBJ1-4, the V gene TRBV15; D gene unclear. V was trimmed by 1 base and J by 7 bases, leaving 10 bases between them. Germline V gene data show CDR1 as LNHNV and CDR2 as YYDKDF (reference sequence). The CDR3 is 14 residues long. CDR3 in amino acids: CATSRVGPVEKLFF. The CDR3 nucleotides are TGTGCCACCAGCAGAGTTGGGCCGGTTGAAAAACTGTTTTTT. Combining the CDR3 with reference TRBV15 and TRBJ1-4 gives the whole variable domain DAMVIQNPRYQVTQFGKPVTLSCSQTLNHNVMYWYQQKSSQAPKLLFHYYDKDFNNEADTPDNFQSRRPNTSFCFLDIRSPGLGDTAMYLCATSRVGPVEKLFFGSGTQLSVL.

This clonotype was detected many times. CDR3 in DNA: TGTGCCAGCAGCTTAGCCCCGCGAACCTACGAGCAGTACTTC. It yields the protein CASSLAPRTYEQYF. The J gene is TRBJ2-7, the V gene TRBV11-1; D unclear. Germline loops: CDR1 SGHAT, CDR2 FQDESV (reference sequence). The CDR3 runs 14 residues. V shed 0 bases and J shed 2 bases, with 8 bases lying between them.

This clonotype was recorded many times. The chain joins TRBV30 to TRBJ1-5; D is ambiguous. The CDR3 consists of 13 residues. Germline V gene lookup returns CDR1 GTSNPN and CDR2 SVGIG (reference sequence). V shed 1 base and J shed 4 bases, with 8 bases lying between them. CDR3 nucleotide sequence: TGTGCCTGGAGTGGACGGAAGAATCAGCCCCAGCATTTT. Its translation is CAWSGRKNQPQHF.